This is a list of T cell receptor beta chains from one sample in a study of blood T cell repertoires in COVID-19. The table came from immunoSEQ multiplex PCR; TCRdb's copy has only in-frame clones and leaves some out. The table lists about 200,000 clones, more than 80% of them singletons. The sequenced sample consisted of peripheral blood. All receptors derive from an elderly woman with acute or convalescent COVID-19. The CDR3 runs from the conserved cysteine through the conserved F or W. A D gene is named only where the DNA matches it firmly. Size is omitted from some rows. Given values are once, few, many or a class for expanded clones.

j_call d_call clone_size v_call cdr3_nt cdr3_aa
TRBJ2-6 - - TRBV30 TGTGCCTGGAGTTTTAACTCTGGGGCCAACGTCCTGACTTTC CAWSFNSGANVLTF
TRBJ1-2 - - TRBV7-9 TGTGCCAGCAGCTTAGGAGGCTTTACAGGGCTCGGCTATGGCTACACCTTC CASSLGGFTGLGYGYTF
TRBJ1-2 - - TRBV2 TGTGCCAGCAGTGAAGCGGCGCAGGGAGGGCATGGCTACACCTTC CASSEAAQGGHGYTF
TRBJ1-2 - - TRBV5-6 TGTGCCAGCAGGCGTCACCAGGGGAACTATGGCTACACCTTC CASRRHQGNYGYTF
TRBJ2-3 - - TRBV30 TGTGCCTGGGCGGGTAGCGCAGATACGCAGTATTTT CAWAGSADTQYF
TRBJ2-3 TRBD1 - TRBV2 TGTGCCGGTTATCAGGGGGACACAGATACGCAGTATTTT CAGYQGDTDTQYF
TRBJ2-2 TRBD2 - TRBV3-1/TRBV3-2 TGTGCCAGCAGCCAAGAAACCGGGCGGACTAGCGGGGGCCGGAACACCGGGGAGCTGTTTTTT CASSQETGRTSGGRNTGELFF
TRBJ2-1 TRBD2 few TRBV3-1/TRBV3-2 TGTGCCAGCAGCCCCCGGAGACTAGCGGGAGGCCTAAGTTATTCCTACAATGAGCAGTTCTTC CASSPRRLAGGLSYSYNEQFF
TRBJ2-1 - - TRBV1 TGCACCAGCACCACCACGACTAGCGGGGGGCTCTCCTACAATGAGCAGTTCTTC CTSTTTTSGGLSYNEQFF
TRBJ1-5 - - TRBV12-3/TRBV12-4 TGTGCCAGCAGTTTTGCATCAGGTTTCCAGCATTTT CASSFASGFQHF
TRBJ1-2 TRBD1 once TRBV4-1 TGCGCCAGCAGCCAAGAAATTGGGACAGGGGATAACTATGGCTACACCTTC CASSQEIGTGDNYGYTF
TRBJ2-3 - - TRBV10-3 TGTGCCATCAGTTATAGACAAGATACGCAGTATTTT CAISYRQDTQYF
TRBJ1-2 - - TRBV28 TGTGCCAGCAGCACGGGATTTAACTATGGCTACACCTTC CASSTGFNYGYTF
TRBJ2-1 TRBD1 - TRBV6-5 TGTGCCAGCAGTTCAGGGGACAGGTTATACAATGAGCAGTTCTTC CASSSGDRLYNEQFF
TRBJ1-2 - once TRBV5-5 TGTGCCAGCAGCTTAGGGAGGGAAAGGCAGGGCTACACCTTC CASSLGRERQGYTF
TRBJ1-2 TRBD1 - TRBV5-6 TGTGCCAGCAGCGCCGGGACAGAATACTATGGCTACACCTTC CASSAGTEYYGYTF
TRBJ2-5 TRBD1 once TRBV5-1 TGCGCCAGCAGCCCGGGGACAGGGGAGACCCAGTACTTC CASSPGTGETQYF
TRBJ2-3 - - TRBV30 TGTGCCTGCTCTCCCACGGCTGGGGCTAGCACAGATACGCAGTATTTT CACSPTAGASTDTQYF
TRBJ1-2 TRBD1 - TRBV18 TGTGCCAGCTCAGCCATATCGCAGGGGGGATTCGTAAATGGCTACACCTTC CASSAISQGGFVNGYTF